Listed here are 12 T cell receptor beta chains from one sample, sequenced in a study of T cell changes during pregnancy in multiple sclerosis. Repertoires were generated with immunoSEQ multiplex PCR, while TCRdb's copy carries only in-frame clones and drops some. This table has about 75,000 clones, over 85% appearing once. The sequencing used CD4+ T cells from peripheral blood mononuclear cells, collected after pregnancy. These receptors were taken from a female donor with multiple sclerosis, enrolled in a pregnancy study.

The rearrangement uses TRBV5-1 and TRBJ2-7; 8 bases fit TRBD1. This CDR3 contains 15 residues. V lost 4 bases and J lost 2; bases outside the gene matches: 8. Looked up from germline, CDR1 is SGHRS and CDR2 is YFSETQ. The CDR3 coding sequence is TGCGCCAGCAGCCCTAGACAGGGGTCTGCCTACGAGCAGTACTTC. Protein: CASSPRQGSAYEQYF.

CDR3 in DNA: TGTGCCAGCAGCCGAGCGGGAGGGAATGAGCAGTTCTTC. Translating it yields CASSRAGGNEQFF. The gene calls are TRBV6-5 and TRBJ2-1, with TRBD2 identical over 10 bases. Unmatched junction bases numbered 3, after V lost 6 bases and J lost 7 bases. Germline V lookup: CDR1 MNHEY, CDR2 SVGAGI. This CDR3 is 13 amino acids long.

J is TRBJ1-4 and V is TRBV4-1, with D maybe TRBD1 (6 bases). The CDR3 is 16 residues long. Trimming removed 0 bases at V and 4 bases at J, with 12 bases between. The germline V gene encodes CDR1 MGHRA and CDR2 YSYEKL. This chain's CDR3 is CASSQDSWTVNEKLFF. The CDR3 DNA reads as TGCGCCAGCAGCCAAGATAGTTGGACAGTTAATGAAAAACTGTTTTTT.

V usage is TRBV28 and J usage is TRBJ1-2; TRBD1 matches 8 bases. The V and J ends lost 6 bases and 4 bases, in that order; junction bases with no gene match: 7. The CDR3 is 14 residues long. Germline assignment: CDR1 MDHEN and CDR2 SYDVKM. Here the CDR3 reads CASSPQGGIYGYTF. The DNA of the CDR3 is TGTGCCAGCAGCCCACAGGGGGGGATCTATGGCTACACCTTC.

This chain connects TRBV6-5 to TRBJ2-7; 7 bases line up with TRBD1. Germline trimming cut 6 bases from V and 4 bases from J; bases unmatched to any gene: 9. The CDR3 contains 14 residues. CDR1 MNHEY and CDR2 SVGAGI come from the germline V gene. The CDR3 bases are TGTGCCAGCAGCAACACGGGACAGCGATACGAGCAGTACTTC. Translation: CASSNTGQRYEQYF.

This sequence joins TRBV28 and TRBJ2-7; 8 bases align to TRBD1. In germline, CDR1 is MDHEN, CDR2 SYDVKM. J lost 2 bases, V lost 7 bases, and 10 bases had no gene match. This CDR3 region has 15 residues. CDR3 sequence reads: CASTPSDRAPYEQYF. The CDR3 region has the DNA TGTGCCAGCACGCCGTCGGACAGGGCCCCCTACGAGCAGTACTTC. The full variable domain, with the rest looked up from reference TRBV28 and TRBJ2-7, is DVKVTQSSRYLVKRTGEKVFLECVQDMDHENMFWYRQDPGLGLRLIYFSYDVKMKEKGDIPEGYSVSREKKERFSLILESASTNQTSMYLCASTPSDRAPYEQYFGPGTRLTVT.

V usage is TRBV6-1 and J usage is TRBJ1-2; the D gene is possibly TRBD1 (6 bases). The V end was cut by 8 bases, the J end by 4 bases, with 14 bases between. The CDR3 runs to 13 residues. CDR1 is MNHNS, CDR2 SASEGT, per germline. The CDR3 region has the DNA TGTGCCAGCCTCCTGGACAGCCCCTATGGCTACACCTTC. Translating gives CASLLDSPYGYTF.

This chain uses TRBV28 with TRBJ2-3; 7 bases are a match to TRBD1. This CDR3 region has 15 residues. Germline V lookup: CDR1 MDHEN, CDR2 SYDVKM. V shed 6 bases and J 2 bases; nucleotides not matched to a gene: 8. The CDR3, as DNA: TGTGCCAGCAGAAACAGGGGCTCAATCACAGATACGCAGTATTTT. This sequence encodes CASRNRGSITDTQYF.

The chain joins TRBV4-1 to TRBJ2-2; D possibly corresponds to TRBD2 (6 bases). This CDR3 has 15 residues. Germline V gene sequence: CDR1 MGHRA, CDR2 YSYEKL. The V end lost 1 base, the J end lost 3 bases, and 9 bases lay between the germline ends. The CDR3 loop is CASSQGTTYTGELFF. The CDR3 DNA follows: TGCGCCAGCAGCCAAGGGACTACCTACACCGGGGAGCTGTTTTTT.

The chain carries TRBV30 and TRBJ2-5; 7 positions agree with TRBD1. V shed 2 bases, J shed 1 base, and the junction held 1 base outside the gene matches. Germline loops: CDR1 GTSNPN, CDR2 SVGIG (reference sequence). CDR3 size: 13 residues. This CDR3 is CAWSPGGQETQYF. CDR3 in DNA: TGTGCCTGGAGTCCAGGGGGCCAAGAGACCCAGTACTTC.

The gene calls are TRBV9 and TRBJ2-5; D is perhaps TRBD2 (7 bases). Trimming left V 0 bases short and J 5 bases short, with 29 bases between. The CDR3 covers 20 residues. CDR1 is SGDLS and CDR2 is YYNGEE in the germline V gene. The CDR3 nucleotides read TGTGCCAGCAGCGTAGGACCAGGGGAGGGAGGTCGGCAGCAAGCCGAGACCCAGTACTTC. Protein: CASSVGPGEGGRQQAETQYF.

This chain links TRBV19 with TRBJ2-7; TRBD2 might be the D (6 bases). Trimming cost V 5 bases and J 4 bases, with 18 bases left between them. CDR3 length: 15 residues. Germline-derived CDR1 and CDR2 are LNHDA and SQIVND (reference sequence). CDR3 nucleotides: TGTGCCAGTAGTGTCGGGACTTTTCAACCTTACGAGCAGTACTTC. Amino acids: CASSVGTFQPYEQYF.